Reported below is one T cell receptor beta chain. The data were obtained in a study of OX40 agonist ivuxolimab in advanced cancers. Study-wide context: The drug used for patients, ivuxolimab, was an agonistic anti-OX40 (CD134) antibody. Cohort: more than 75% men, mean age approximately 60, aged about 23 to 79. Hepatocellular carcinoma, melanoma, renal cell or head and neck cancer occurred in dose-escalation patients.

Repertoires were generated with immunoSEQ multiplex PCR, while TCRdb's copy carries only in-frame clones and drops some. This sample carries about 110,000 clones, approximately 89% of them seen once, and the ten largest clones take 1% to 1.5%. Germline V lookup: CDR1 SGDLS, CDR2 YYNGEE. The CDR3 is made up of 12 amino acids. Trimming stripped 0 bases from V and 5 bases from J, with 5 bases between. This material consisted of CD4+ or CD8+ T cells sorted from blood, taken in a trial of the OX40 agonist ivuxolimab. The V gene is TRBV9, the J gene TRBJ2-5; D unclear. This TCR came from an adult with an advanced solid tumor such as melanoma, head and neck, liver or kidney cancer. CDR3 DNA: TGTGCCAGCAGCGTAGATTTTGAGACCCAGTACTTC. Residues: CASSVDFETQYF.